Following are 17 T cell receptor beta chains from one sample sequenced in a study of technical replicates of blood from a few donors. The repertoire was sequenced with immunoSEQ multiplex PCR; TCRdb's copy has only in-frame clones and lacks some. The sample lists around 72,000 clones, roughly nine tenths occurring once. The specimen was T cells isolated from PBMCs. The receptors here all came from a human donor in good health. Some clones in this sample may be carry-over from other donors' samples.

The chain has TRBV4-1 and TRBJ2-7; D call uncertain. The CDR3 is made up of 14 amino acids. Germline V CDR1 and CDR2: MGHRA, YSYEKL. Trimming shortened V by 1 base and J by 5 bases, and 12 bases separated the two germline ends. The CDR3 DNA reads as TGCGCCAGCAGCCAAGGCCTCAGGTCCCACGAGCAGTACTTC. This encodes CASSQGLRSHEQYF.

The chain employs TRBV14 and TRBJ2-1; 12 bases map to TRBD2. Germline lookup yields CDR1 SGHDN and CDR2 FVKESK. The CDR3 loop spans 15 amino acids. Trimming removed 3 bases from V and 7 bases from J; junction bases left unmatched: 4. CDR3 amino acids: CASSQTGTSGNEQFF. In nucleotides, the CDR3 is TGTGCCAGCAGCCAGACGGGGACTAGCGGGAATGAGCAGTTCTTC.

This chain joins TRBV27 and TRBJ2-5; 10 nucleotides agree with TRBD2. The CDR3 is 17 residues long. Germline lookup yields CDR1 MNHEY and CDR2 SMNVEV (reference sequence). The ends lost 2 bases at V and 3 bases at J; junction bases unmatched: 9. The CDR3 DNA reads TGTGCCAGCAGTTTACAGCGGCTAGCGGGAGAAGAAGAGACCCAGTACTTC. Amino acid sequence: CASSLQRLAGEEETQYF.

V and J are TRBV5-1 and TRBJ2-3; 13 positions agree with TRBD2. Germline lookup yields CDR1 SGHRS and CDR2 YFSETQ. There are 14 residues in the CDR3. V gave up 9 bases and J gave up 6 bases; unmatched junction bases: 7. CDR3 sequence reads: CATGLAGIGDTQYF. DNA of the CDR3: TGCGCCACGGGACTAGCGGGAATAGGGGATACGCAGTATTTT.

The V gene is TRBV6-6, the J gene TRBJ1-5, with D unclear. V was pared by 7 bases and J by 2 bases, with 15 bases between. The germline V gene encodes CDR1 MNHNY and CDR2 SVGAGI (reference sequence). The CDR3 contains 15 residues. CDR3 DNA: TGTGCCAGCAAGGCCAGGCGGGGTGGCAATCAGCCCCAGCATTTT. It is translated as CASKARRGGNQPQHF.

The chain couples TRBV15 to TRBJ2-7, with TRBD2 as a possible D gene (6 bases). Germline CDR1 LNHNV, CDR2 YYDKDF (reference sequence). This CDR3 comprises 12 residues. Trimming removed 9 bases from V and 0 bases from J, with 9 bases in between. The CDR3 DNA sequence: TGTGCCACGCGGGGACTCTCCTACGAGCAGTACTTC. This gives the protein CATRGLSYEQYF. Based on the CDR3 plus reference TRBV15 and TRBJ2-7, the full variable domain is DAMVIQNPRYQVTQFGKPVTLSCSQTLNHNVMYWYQQKSSQAPKLLFHYYDKDFNNEADTPDNFQSRRPNTSFCFLDIRSPGLGDTAMYLCATRGLSYEQYFGPGTRLTVT.

CDR3 coding DNA: TGCGCCAGCAGCCAAGAGTACACAGGGGGGCCCCAGCATTTT. It codes for CASSQEYTGGPQHF. The gene calls are TRBV4-1 and TRBJ1-5; the match to TRBD1 covers 8 bases. V lost 0 bases to trimming and J lost 9 bases; unmatched junction nucleotides: 4. Germline assignment: CDR1 MGHRA and CDR2 YSYEKL. The CDR3 has 14 residues.

This clone was seen a few times. The chain carries TRBV4-1 and TRBJ1-1, with D unclear. Germline CDR1 is MGHRA and CDR2 is YSYEKL. The CDR3 spans 15 residues. Trimming left V 0 bases short and J 1 base short, with 9 bases between. The CDR3 spells CASSQDAGGNTEAFF. Written as DNA, the CDR3 is TGCGCCAGCAGCCAAGATGCGGGAGGGAACACTGAAGCTTTCTTT.

The chain uses TRBV9 and TRBJ2-3, with 12 bases fitting TRBD2. Trimming at V came to 0 bases and at J to 0 bases, leaving 8 bases not matched to a gene. The CDR3 runs to 19 residues. Germline CDR1 is SGDLS and CDR2 is YYNGEE. Here the CDR3 reads CASSVVSSGRAFSTDTQYF. The CDR3 nucleotides read TGTGCCAGCAGCGTAGTTTCTAGCGGGAGGGCCTTCAGCACAGATACGCAGTATTTT.

The J gene is TRBJ2-7, the V gene TRBV6-1; 10 bases are shared with TRBD1. Germline CDR1 and CDR2: MNHNS and SASEGT. V shed 5 bases and J 7 bases; nucleotides not matched to a gene: 8. The CDR3 sequence is 14 residues long. The CDR3 loop is CASSTTRTGGEQYF. The CDR3 DNA is TGTGCCAGCAGTACGACTAGGACAGGGGGGGAGCAGTACTTC.

The chain employs TRBV7-8 and TRBJ2-7, with 7 bases identical to TRBD2. This CDR3 is 16 amino acids long. V trimming: 4 bases; J trimming: 1 base; junction bases outside the gene matches: 10. Germline CDR1 reads SGHVS; CDR2 reads FQNEAQ. CDR3 sequence (DNA): TGTGCCAGCAGCTCTCCCGTCCGGGACTATTCCTACGAGCAGTACTTC. This gives the protein CASSSPVRDYSYEQYF.

The genes are TRBV2 and TRBJ2-5; possible D gene TRBD1, 5 bases. The CDR3 runs 14 residues. The V and J ends lost 6 bases and 7 bases respectively, with 18 bases between them. Germline assignment: CDR1 SNHLY and CDR2 FYNNEI. This CDR3 is CASSPTAARGTQYF. The CDR3 region has the DNA TGTGCCAGCAGCCCAACGGCGGCAAGGGGGACCCAGTACTTC.

This sequence joins TRBV6-5 and TRBJ1-2; D is uncertain. Germline assignment: CDR1 MNHEY and CDR2 SVGAGI. V was shortened by 5 bases and J by 0 bases, with 7 bases between the two germline ends. The CDR3 covers 13 residues. CDR3 in DNA: TGTGCCAGCAGTCTTATTCCTAACTATGGCTACACCTTC. Its protein product is CASSLIPNYGYTF.

The chain has TRBV9 and TRBJ2-5, with D possibly being TRBD2 (5 bases). The CDR3 loop spans 14 amino acids. CDR1 and CDR2 (germline): SGDLS, YYNGEE. Trimming pared 4 bases from V and 5 bases from J, leaving 15 bases between. As DNA, the CDR3 is TGTGCCAGCAGCCCCCGACAAACTAGGGAGACCCAGTACTTC. Translated, it gives CASSPRQTRETQYF.

The V call is TRBV11-3, the J call TRBJ2-7, with TRBD2 matching over 8 bases. The CDR3 is 16 amino acids. The V gene's germline CDR1 is SGHNT and CDR2 YENEEA. V lost 5 bases and J lost 5; bases outside the gene matches: 14. The CDR3 sequence is CASSPGTWGAGDEQYF. The CDR3 nucleotides read TGTGCCAGCAGCCCCGGGACGTGGGGAGCGGGGGACGAGCAGTACTTC.

V usage is TRBV11-3 and J usage is TRBJ2-3, with 8 positions matching TRBD2. V dropped 4 bases and J dropped 2; count of bases not matched to a gene: 5. CDR3 length: 15 residues. CDR1 is SGHNT and CDR2 is YENEEA in the germline V gene. The CDR3 loop reads CASSYLAGFTDTQYF. The DNA for the CDR3 is TGTGCCAGCAGCTACTTAGCGGGGTTCACAGATACGCAGTATTTT.

The table lists this clone with a few counts. The rearrangement links TRBV7-9 to TRBJ1-1; TRBD1 is a possible D gene (6 bases). Germline V lookup: CDR1 SEHNR, CDR2 FQNEAQ (reference sequence). V was shortened by 5 bases and J by 1 base, with 17 bases between the two germline ends. This CDR3 has 16 residues. This chain's CDR3 is CASSLTSGAPNTEAFF. CDR3 nucleotides: TGTGCCAGCAGCCTTACATCAGGGGCACCGAACACTGAAGCTTTCTTT.